This T cell receptor beta chain came from a study of beta chain features in type 1 diabetes. Germline values: CDR1 MNHEY, CDR2 SVGAGI. The CDR3 sequence is 15 residues long. Germline trimming cut 6 bases from V and 6 bases from J; bases unmatched to any gene: 9. The sequenced template was cDNA made from the entire isolated RNA. Generated by immunoSEQ multiplex PCR, the TCRdb table keeps only in-frame clones and is missing some. Of 900,000 or so clones listed, roughly 16% are singletons. The source material was naive CD4+ T cells from blood. J is TRBJ2-5 and V is TRBV6-5; 11 bases are shared with TRBD2. This sequence originates from a woman aged 18-35 years in good health. The CDR3 sequence is CASSLLAGDDKTQYF. As DNA, the CDR3 is TGTGCCAGCAGCCTACTAGCGGGAGACGATAAGACCCAGTACTTC.